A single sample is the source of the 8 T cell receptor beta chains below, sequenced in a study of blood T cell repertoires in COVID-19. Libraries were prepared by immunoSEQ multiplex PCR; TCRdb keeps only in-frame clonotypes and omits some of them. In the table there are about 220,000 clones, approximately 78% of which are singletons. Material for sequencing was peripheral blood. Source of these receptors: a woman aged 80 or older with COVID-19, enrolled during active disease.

CDR3 nucleotides: TGTGCCAGCAGTCCGATTGGGACTTACACCTTC. As protein: CASSPIGTYTF. The chain is built from TRBV27 and TRBJ1-2, with D maybe TRBD1 (5 bases). The CDR3 runs 11 residues. V was clipped by 5 bases and J by 11 bases, with 12 bases between them. The germline gives CDR1 MNHEY, CDR2 SMNVEV (reference sequence).

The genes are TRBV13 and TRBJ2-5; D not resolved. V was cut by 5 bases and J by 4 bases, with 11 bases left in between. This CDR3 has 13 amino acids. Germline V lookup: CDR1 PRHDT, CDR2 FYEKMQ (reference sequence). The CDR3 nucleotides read TGTGCCAGCAGCGTCCAGACGGGAGAGACCCAGTACTTC. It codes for CASSVQTGETQYF.

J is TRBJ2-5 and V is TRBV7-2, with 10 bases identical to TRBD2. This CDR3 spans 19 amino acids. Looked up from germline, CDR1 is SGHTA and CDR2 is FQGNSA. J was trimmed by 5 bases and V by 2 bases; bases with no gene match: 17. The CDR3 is CASSLRADPSGGRGETQYF. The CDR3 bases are TGTGCCAGCAGCTTACGGGCAGACCCTAGCGGGGGCCGGGGGGAGACCCAGTACTTC.

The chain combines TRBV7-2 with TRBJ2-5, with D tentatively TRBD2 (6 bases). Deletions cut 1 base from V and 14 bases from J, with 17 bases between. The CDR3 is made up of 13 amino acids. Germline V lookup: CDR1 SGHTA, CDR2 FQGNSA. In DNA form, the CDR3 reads TGTGCCAGCAGCTTAGGCGGGCGGGGACCCTTATACTTC. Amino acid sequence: CASSLGGRGPLYF.

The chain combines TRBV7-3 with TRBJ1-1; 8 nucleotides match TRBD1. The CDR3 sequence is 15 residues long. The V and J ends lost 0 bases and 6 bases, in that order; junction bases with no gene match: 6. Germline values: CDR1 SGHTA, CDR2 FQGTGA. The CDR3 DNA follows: TGTGCCAGCAGCTTAACTCCAGGGGGCGCGGCTGAAGCTTTCTTT. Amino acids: CASSLTPGGAAEAFF.

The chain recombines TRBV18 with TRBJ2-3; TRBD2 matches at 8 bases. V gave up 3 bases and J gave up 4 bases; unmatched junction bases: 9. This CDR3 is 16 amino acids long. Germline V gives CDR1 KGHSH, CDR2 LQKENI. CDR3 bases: TGTGCCAGCTCACCTTTCCAAGCGGGAGTGGCAGATACGCAGTATTTT. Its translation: CASSPFQAGVADTQYF.

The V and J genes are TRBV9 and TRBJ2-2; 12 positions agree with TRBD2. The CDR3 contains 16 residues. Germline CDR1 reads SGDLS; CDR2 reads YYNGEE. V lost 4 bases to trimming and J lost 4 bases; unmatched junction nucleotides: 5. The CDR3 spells CASSTMTSGGTGELFF. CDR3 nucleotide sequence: TGTGCCAGCAGCACCATGACTAGCGGGGGCACCGGGGAGCTGTTTTTT.

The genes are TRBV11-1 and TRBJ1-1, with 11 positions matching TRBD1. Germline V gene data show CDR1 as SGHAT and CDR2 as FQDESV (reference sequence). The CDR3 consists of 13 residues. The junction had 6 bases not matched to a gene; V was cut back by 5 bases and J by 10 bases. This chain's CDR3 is CASSRTGGPRAFF. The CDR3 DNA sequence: TGTGCCAGCAGCCGGACAGGGGGCCCTCGAGCTTTCTTT.